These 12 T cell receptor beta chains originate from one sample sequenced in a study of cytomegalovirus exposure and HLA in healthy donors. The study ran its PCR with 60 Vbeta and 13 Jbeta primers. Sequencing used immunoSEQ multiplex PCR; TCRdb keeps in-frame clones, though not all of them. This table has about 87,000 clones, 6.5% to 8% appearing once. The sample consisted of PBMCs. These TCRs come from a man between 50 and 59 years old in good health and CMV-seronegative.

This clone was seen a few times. The DNA of the CDR3 is TGTGCCAGCAGTCCCCTGGAAGGGGGACAGGGGAACACTGAAGCTTTCTTT. Translation gives CASSPLEGGQGNTEAFF. The genes are TRBV28 and TRBJ1-1; 9 nucleotides match TRBD1. CDR3 size: 17 residues. CDR1 and CDR2 (germline): MDHEN, SYDVKM. Trimming at V came to 5 bases and at J to 1 base, leaving 11 bases not matched to a gene.

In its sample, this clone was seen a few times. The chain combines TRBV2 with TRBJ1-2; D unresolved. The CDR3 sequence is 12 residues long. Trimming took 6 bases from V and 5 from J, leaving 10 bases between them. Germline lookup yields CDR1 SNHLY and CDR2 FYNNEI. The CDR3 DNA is TGTGCCAGCAGACGGGTAGAATATGGCTACACCTTC. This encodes CASRRVEYGYTF.

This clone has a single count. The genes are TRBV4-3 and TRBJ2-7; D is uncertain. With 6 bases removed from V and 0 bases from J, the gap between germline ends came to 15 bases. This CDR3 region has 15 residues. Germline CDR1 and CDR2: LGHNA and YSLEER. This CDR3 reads CASSTGTASSYEQYF. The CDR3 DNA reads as TGCGCCAGCAGTACCGGAACAGCCTCCTCCTACGAGCAGTACTTC.

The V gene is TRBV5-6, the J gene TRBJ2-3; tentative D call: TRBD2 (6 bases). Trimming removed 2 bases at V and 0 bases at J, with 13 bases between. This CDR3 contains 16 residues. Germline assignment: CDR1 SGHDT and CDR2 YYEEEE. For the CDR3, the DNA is TGTGCCAGCAGCTTCGGGAGCCTACCGAGCACAGATACGCAGTATTTT. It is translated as CASSFGSLPSTDTQYF.

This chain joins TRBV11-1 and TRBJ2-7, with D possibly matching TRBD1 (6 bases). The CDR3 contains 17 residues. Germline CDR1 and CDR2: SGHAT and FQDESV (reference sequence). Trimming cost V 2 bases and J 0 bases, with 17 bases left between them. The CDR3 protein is CASSLLGAAEYSYEQYF. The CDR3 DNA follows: TGTGCCAGCAGCTTATTGGGGGCCGCTGAATACTCCTACGAGCAGTACTTC.

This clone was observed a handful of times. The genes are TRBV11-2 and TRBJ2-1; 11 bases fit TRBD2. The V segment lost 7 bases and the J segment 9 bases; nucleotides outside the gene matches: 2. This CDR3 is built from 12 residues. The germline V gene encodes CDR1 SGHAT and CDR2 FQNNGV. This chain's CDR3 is CASKGLAVEQFF. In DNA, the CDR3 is TGTGCCAGCAAGGGACTAGCGGTTGAGCAGTTCTTC. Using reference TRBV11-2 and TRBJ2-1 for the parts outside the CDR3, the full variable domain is EAGVAQSPRYKIIEKRQSVAFWCNPISGHATLYWYQQILGQGPKLLIQFQNNGVVDDSQLPKDRFSAERLKGVDSTLKIQPAKLEDSAVYLCASKGLAVEQFFGPGTRLTVL.

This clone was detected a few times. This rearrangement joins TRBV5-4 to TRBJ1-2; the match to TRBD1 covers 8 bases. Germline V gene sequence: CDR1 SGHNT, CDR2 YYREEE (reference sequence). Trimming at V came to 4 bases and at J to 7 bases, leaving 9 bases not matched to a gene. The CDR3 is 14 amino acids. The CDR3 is CASSMDREGGGYTF. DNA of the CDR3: TGTGCCAGCAGCATGGACAGGGAGGGAGGTGGCTACACCTTC.

In nucleotides, the CDR3 is TGTGCCAGCAGCGAGGACGCAGGGGACTATGGCTACACCTTC. It specifies CASSEDAGDYGYTF. This sequence joins TRBV5-5 and TRBJ1-2; D perhaps matches TRBD1 (6 bases). Trimming shortened V by 4 bases and J by 3 bases, and 13 bases separated the two germline ends. Germline V gene data show CDR1 as SGHKS and CDR2 as YYEKEE (reference sequence). CDR3 length equals 14 residues.

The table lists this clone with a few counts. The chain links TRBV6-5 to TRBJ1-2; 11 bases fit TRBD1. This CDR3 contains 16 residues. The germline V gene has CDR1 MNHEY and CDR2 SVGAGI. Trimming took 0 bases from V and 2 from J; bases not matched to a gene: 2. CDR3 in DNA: TGTGCCAGCAGTTACTCGGGGACAGGGGGGAACTATGGCTACACCTTC. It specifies CASSYSGTGGNYGYTF.

The CDR3 bases are TGTGCCAGCAGCCAAGATGGACAGGGGAATCAGCCCCAGCATTTT. Its protein is CASSQDGQGNQPQHF. This sequence joins TRBV4-2 and TRBJ1-5; 9 nucleotides agree with TRBD1. This CDR3 comprises 15 residues. J lost 4 bases, V lost 0 bases, and 1 base had no gene match. Germline V gene data show CDR1 as LGHNA and CDR2 as YNFKEQ.

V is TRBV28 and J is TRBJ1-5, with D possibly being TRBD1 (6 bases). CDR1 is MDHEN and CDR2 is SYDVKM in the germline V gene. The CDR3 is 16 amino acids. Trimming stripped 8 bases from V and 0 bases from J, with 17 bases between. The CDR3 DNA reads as TGTGCCAGCTCTATCGTGACAGGAGCTAGCAATCAGCCCCAGCATTTT. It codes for CASSIVTGASNQPQHF.

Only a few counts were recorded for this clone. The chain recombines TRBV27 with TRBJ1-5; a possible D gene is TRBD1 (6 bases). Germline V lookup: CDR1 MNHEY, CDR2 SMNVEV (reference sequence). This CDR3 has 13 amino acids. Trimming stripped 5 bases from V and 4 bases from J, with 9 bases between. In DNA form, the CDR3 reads TGTGCCAGCAGTCAGACAGGAAATCAGCCCCAGCATTTT. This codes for CASSQTGNQPQHF.